This T cell receptor (beta chain) is drawn from a study of regulatory T cells in long-lasting Graves disease. Noted time point: persistent/refractory GD, antithyroid drugs over 5 years with positive TRAb. Making the TCR library involved RNA that had been extracted from PBMCs. This clonotype was detected many times. Its antigen is currently unknown. General study results and limits: Lower TCR diversity was seen in persistent Graves' patients than in newly diagnosed ones.

Arm-PCR of CDR3 regions and iRepertoire HTBI primers were the basis on which TCR beta libraries were built. TCRdb called the multiplex PCR reads again in MiXCR, with one record for every CDR3 protein. The sample has a few hundred thousand distinct CDR3 sequences; about a quarter are singletons. The sequencing used peripheral blood mononuclear cells (PBMCs), collected when the disease was refractory, from a patient treated with antithyroid drugs. This TCR was recovered from a female donor with Graves disease.

The CDR3 nucleotides are TGTGCCAGCAGTGTGATACAGGGGATGAACACTGAAGCTTTCTTT. It is translated as CASSVIQGMNTEAFF. This chain uses TRBV27 with TRBJ1-1, with 7 nucleotides matching TRBD1. This CDR3 region has 15 residues. V lost 5 bases to trimming and J lost 0 bases; unmatched junction nucleotides: 6. Per germline, CDR1 MNHEY and CDR2 SMNVEV (reference sequence).